This TCR beta chain was identified during a study of blood T cell repertoires in COVID-19. Study-level information: PBMCs, B-cell-depleted T cells, or T cells provided the cDNA or gDNA that made up the material.

Losses at the gene ends were 2 bases for V and 6 bases for J; bases not matched to a gene: 5. Germline CDR1 is GTSNPN and CDR2 is SVGIG (reference sequence). This CDR3 comprises 15 residues. The table came from immunoSEQ multiplex PCR; TCRdb's copy has only in-frame clones and leaves some out. The sample carries about 50,000 clones, about 82% recorded once. The sample taken for sequencing was peripheral blood. The J gene is TRBJ1-4, the V gene TRBV30; 11 nucleotides match TRBD1. The TCR originated in a woman aged 55-70 years with acute or convalescent COVID-19. In DNA form, the CDR3 reads TGTGCCTGGAGTCCGCCGGGACAGGGGGATGAAAAACTGTTTTTT. It yields the protein CAWSPPGQGDEKLFF.